The T cell receptor (beta chain) described here comes from a study of OX40 agonist ivuxolimab in advanced cancers. Germline V CDR1 and CDR2: MNHEY, SVGAGI. This CDR3 comprises 14 residues. The V and J ends lost 5 bases and 2 bases respectively, with 12 bases between them. Some clones are missing from TCRdb's copy, which holds only in-frame ones; the method was immunoSEQ multiplex PCR. The profile shows roughly 97,000 clones, 85% to 90% of them singletons. The sequencing used CD4+ or CD8+ T cells sorted from blood, collected in a trial of the OX40 agonist ivuxolimab. The clonotype originates from an adult with an advanced solid tumor such as melanoma, head and neck, liver or kidney cancer. The V and J genes are TRBV6-5 and TRBJ1-1, with D maybe TRBD1 (5 bases). CDR3 amino acids: CASSVDSVNTEAFF. For the CDR3, the DNA is TGTGCCAGCAGTGTAGACAGTGTTAACACTGAAGCTTTCTTT.